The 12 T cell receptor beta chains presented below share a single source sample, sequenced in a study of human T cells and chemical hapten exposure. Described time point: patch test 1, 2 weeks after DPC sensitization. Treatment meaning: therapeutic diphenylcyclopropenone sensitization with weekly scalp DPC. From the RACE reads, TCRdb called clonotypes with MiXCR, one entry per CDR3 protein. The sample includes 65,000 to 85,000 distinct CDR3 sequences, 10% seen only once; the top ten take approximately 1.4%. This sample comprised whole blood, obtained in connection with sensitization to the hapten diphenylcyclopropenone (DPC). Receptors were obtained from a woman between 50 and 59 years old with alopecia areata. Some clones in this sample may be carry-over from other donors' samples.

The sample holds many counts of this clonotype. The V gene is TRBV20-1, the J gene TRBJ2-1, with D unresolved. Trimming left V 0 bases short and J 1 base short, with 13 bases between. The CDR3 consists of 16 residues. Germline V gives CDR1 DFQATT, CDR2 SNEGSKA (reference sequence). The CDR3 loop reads CSAREYATLSYNEQFF. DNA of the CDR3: TGCAGTGCTAGAGAGTACGCAACTCTATCCTACAATGAGCAGTTCTTC.

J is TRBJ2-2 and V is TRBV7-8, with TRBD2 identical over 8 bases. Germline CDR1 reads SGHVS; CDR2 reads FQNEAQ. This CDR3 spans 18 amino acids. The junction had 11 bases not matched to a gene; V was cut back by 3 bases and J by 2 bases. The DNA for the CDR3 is TGTGCCAGCAGCTTCCAGGGCCCGGGACTAGGAAACACCGGGGAGCTGTTTTTT. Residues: CASSFQGPGLGNTGELFF.

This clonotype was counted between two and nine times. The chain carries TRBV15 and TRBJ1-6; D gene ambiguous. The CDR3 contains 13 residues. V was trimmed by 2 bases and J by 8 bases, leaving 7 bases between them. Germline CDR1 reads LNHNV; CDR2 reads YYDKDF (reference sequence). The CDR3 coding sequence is TGTGCCACCAGCAGAAGTAGGGATTCACCCCTCCACTTT. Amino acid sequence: CATSRSRDSPLHF.

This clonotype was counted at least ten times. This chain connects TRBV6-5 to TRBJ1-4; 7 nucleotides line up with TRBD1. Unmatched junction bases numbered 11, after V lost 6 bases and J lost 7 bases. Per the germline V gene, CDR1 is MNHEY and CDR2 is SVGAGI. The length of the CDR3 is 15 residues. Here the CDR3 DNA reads TGTGCCAGCAGGGACCGACAGGGCTCAGGTGAAAAACTGTTTTTT. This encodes CASRDRQGSGEKLFF.

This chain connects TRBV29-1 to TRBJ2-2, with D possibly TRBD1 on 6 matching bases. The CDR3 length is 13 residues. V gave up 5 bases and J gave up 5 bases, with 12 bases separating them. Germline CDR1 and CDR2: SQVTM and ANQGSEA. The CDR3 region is CSVNTGPTGELFF. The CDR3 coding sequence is TGCAGCGTTAACACAGGGCCAACCGGGGAGCTGTTTTTT.

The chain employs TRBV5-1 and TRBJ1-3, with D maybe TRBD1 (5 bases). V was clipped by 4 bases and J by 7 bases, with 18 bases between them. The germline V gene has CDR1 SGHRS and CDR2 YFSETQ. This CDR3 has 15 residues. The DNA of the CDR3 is TGCGCCAGCAGCCTGTACCCAGGGAGGTTCAACACCATATATTTT. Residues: CASSLYPGRFNTIYF.

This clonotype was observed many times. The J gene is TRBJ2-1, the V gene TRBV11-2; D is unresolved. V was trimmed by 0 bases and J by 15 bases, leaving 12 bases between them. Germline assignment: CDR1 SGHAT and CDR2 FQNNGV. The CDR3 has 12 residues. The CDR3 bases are TGTGCCAGCAGCTTAGATCGGGCCCTGGCGTTCTTC. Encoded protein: CASSLDRALAFF. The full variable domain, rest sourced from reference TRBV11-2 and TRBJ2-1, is EAGVAQSPRYKIIEKRQSVAFWCNPISGHATLYWYQQILGQGPKLLIQFQNNGVVDDSQLPKDRFSAERLKGVDSTLKIQPAKLEDSAVYLCASSLDRALAFFGPGTRLTVL.

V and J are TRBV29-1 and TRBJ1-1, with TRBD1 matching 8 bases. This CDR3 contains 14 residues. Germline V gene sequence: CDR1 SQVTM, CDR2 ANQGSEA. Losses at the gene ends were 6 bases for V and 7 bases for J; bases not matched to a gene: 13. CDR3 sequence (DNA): TGCAGCGTAGACGAGTACAGGGGGTCGGATGAAGCTTTCTTT. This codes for CSVDEYRGSDEAFF.

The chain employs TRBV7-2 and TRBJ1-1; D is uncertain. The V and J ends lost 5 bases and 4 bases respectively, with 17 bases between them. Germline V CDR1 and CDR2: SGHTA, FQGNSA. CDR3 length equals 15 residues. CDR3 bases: TGTGCCAGCAGCAGTCTGCGGGGAGGATCCACTGAAGCTTTCTTT. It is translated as CASSSLRGGSTEAFF.

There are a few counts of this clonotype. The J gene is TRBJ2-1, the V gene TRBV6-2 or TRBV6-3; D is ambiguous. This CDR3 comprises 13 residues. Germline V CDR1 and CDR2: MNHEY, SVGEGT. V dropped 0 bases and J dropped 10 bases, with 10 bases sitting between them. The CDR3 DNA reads TGTGCCAGCAGTTACTCTGTCTTGGGAGAGCAGTTCTTC. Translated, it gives CASSYSVLGEQFF.

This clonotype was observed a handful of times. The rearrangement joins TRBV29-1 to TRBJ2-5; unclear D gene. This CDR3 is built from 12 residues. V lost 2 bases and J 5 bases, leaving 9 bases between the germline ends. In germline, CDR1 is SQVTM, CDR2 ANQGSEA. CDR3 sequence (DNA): TGCAGCGTTGAACCTGCCTTGGAGACCCAGTACTTC. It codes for CSVEPALETQYF.

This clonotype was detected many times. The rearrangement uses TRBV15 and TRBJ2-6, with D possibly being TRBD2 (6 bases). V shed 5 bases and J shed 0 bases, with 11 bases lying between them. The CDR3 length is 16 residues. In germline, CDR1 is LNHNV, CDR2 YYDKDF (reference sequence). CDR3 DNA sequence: TGTGCCACCAGCCCGGATAGCGGCTCTGGGGCCAACGTCCTGACTTTC. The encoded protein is CATSPDSGSGANVLTF.